The 25 T cell receptor beta chains given below trace back to one sample, sequenced in a study of OX40 agonist ivuxolimab in advanced cancers. Here immunoSEQ multiplex PCR was the method, and the copy in TCRdb shows in-frame clones only, minus some. The sample lists about 77,000 clones; 83% were seen once. The sample was CD4+ or CD8+ T cells sorted from blood, taken in a trial of the OX40 agonist ivuxolimab. The receptors were sampled from an adult with an advanced solid tumor such as melanoma, head and neck, liver or kidney cancer.

This clone has just one count. The chain employs TRBV9 and TRBJ2-1; no reliable D call. V lost 1 base to trimming and J lost 4 bases, with 18 bases between them. The CDR3 runs to 17 residues. Per germline, CDR1 SGDLS and CDR2 YYNGEE. The chain's CDR3 is CASSVSWSSMSYNEQFF. In DNA form, the CDR3 reads TGTGCCAGCAGCGTAAGTTGGTCCTCGATGTCATACAATGAGCAGTTCTTC.

The V and J genes are TRBV11-3 and TRBJ2-7, with 7 bases that match TRBD1. CDR1 SGHNT and CDR2 YENEEA come from the germline V gene. Losses at the gene ends were 0 bases for V and 3 bases for J; bases not matched to a gene: 8. This CDR3 region has 16 residues. The CDR3: CASSLEIGGQSYEQYF. In nucleotides, the CDR3 is TGTGCCAGCAGCTTAGAGATTGGGGGACAGAGCTACGAGCAGTACTTC.

The chain has TRBV14 and TRBJ1-5; 7 bases are a match to TRBD1. Germline CDR1 SGHDN, CDR2 FVKESK. The CDR3 covers 14 residues. The V segment lost 4 bases and the J segment 3 bases; nucleotides outside the gene matches: 3. The CDR3 protein is CASSRTGNNQPQHF. CDR3 nucleotides: TGTGCCAGCAGCCGGACAGGAAACAATCAGCCCCAGCATTTT.

The chain couples TRBV4-2 to TRBJ1-5; a weak D match, TRBD1 (5 bases). V lost 1 base and J 3 bases, leaving 13 bases between the germline ends. The CDR3 has 16 residues. Per germline, CDR1 LGHNA and CDR2 YNFKEQ. The CDR3, as DNA: TGTGCCAGCAGCCAAGTAAGCCGGACACCCAATCAGCCCCAGCATTTT. It specifies CASSQVSRTPNQPQHF.

This rearrangement joins TRBV18 to TRBJ2-2, with TRBD2 matching 7 bases. J was trimmed by 5 bases and V by 3 bases; bases with no gene match: 6. In germline, CDR1 is KGHSH, CDR2 LQKENI. This CDR3 region has 15 residues. CDR3 in amino acids: CASSPAGDFTGELFF. For the CDR3, the DNA is TGTGCCAGCTCACCGGCGGGGGACTTTACCGGGGAGCTGTTTTTT.

The chain joins TRBV6-5 to TRBJ2-2; no clear D gene. The CDR3 is 13 residues long. Trimming removed 4 bases at V and 4 bases at J, with 7 bases between. Germline V CDR1 and CDR2: MNHEY, SVGAGI. CDR3 bases: TGTGCCAGCAGTTCGCCAGGCACCGGGGAGCTGTTTTTT. Translating gives CASSSPGTGELFF.

The V call is TRBV4-2, the J call TRBJ1-2; 11 bases are shared with TRBD1. Per the germline V gene, CDR1 is LGHNA and CDR2 is YNFKEQ. Trimming cost V 4 bases and J 3 bases; bases outside gene matches: 13. The CDR3 consists of 18 residues. The DNA of the CDR3 is TGTGCCAGCAGCCGACCAGGCCGCGGGACAGGGGGAGACTATGGCTACACCTTC. It specifies CASSRPGRGTGGDYGYTF.

This clone was observed once. The chain uses TRBV6-6 and TRBJ2-3, with TRBD1 matching 8 bases. Germline V lookup: CDR1 MNHNY, CDR2 SVGAGI (reference sequence). V lost 7 bases and J lost 0; bases outside the gene matches: 3. The CDR3 has 14 amino acids. Here the CDR3 reads CASIAGGSTDTQYF. CDR3 coding DNA: TGTGCCAGCATCGCAGGGGGCAGCACAGATACGCAGTATTTT.

This chain joins TRBV5-4 and TRBJ1-1; 7 bases map to TRBD1. This CDR3 contains 17 residues. J gave up 1 base and V 7 bases, and 16 bases lay outside the gene matches. Germline-derived CDR1 and CDR2 are SGHNT and YYREEE (reference sequence). The CDR3 region has the DNA TGTGCCAGCCGACCAGGGGGAAGAGACCGCCCGAACACTGAAGCTTTCTTT. The encoded protein is CASRPGGRDRPNTEAFF.

This clone appeared many times. The rearrangement joins TRBV7-2 to TRBJ1-1; tentative D call: TRBD1 (6 bases). Trimming took 5 bases from V and 4 from J, leaving 11 bases between them. This CDR3 is 13 amino acids long. Germline V gene data show CDR1 as SGHTA and CDR2 as FQGNSA. The CDR3 loop reads CASSSTGSTEAFF. The CDR3 DNA follows: TGTGCCAGCAGCAGTACAGGGTCCACTGAAGCTTTCTTT.

V and J are TRBV6-5 and TRBJ2-7; 7 bases agree with TRBD2. Germline loops: CDR1 MNHEY, CDR2 SVGAGI. J was trimmed by 5 bases and V by 4 bases; bases with no gene match: 8. The CDR3 loop spans 14 amino acids. In DNA, the CDR3 is TGTGCCAGCAGTTTCAGACTAGCTCCCGACGAGCAGTACTTC. Translating gives CASSFRLAPDEQYF.

This clone was counted only a few times. The V gene is TRBV11-3, the J gene TRBJ1-1; D gene unclear. The CDR3 runs 14 residues. CDR1 and CDR2 from the germline V gene are SGHNT and YENEEA. V gave up 3 bases and J gave up 4 bases, with 12 bases separating them. Here the CDR3 DNA reads TGTGCCAGCAGCTTGGGCAACCAGGCCACTGAAGCTTTCTTT. Its protein is CASSLGNQATEAFF.

The chain joins TRBV7-2 to TRBJ2-3; D uncertain. The V end lost 1 base, the J end lost 2 bases, and 7 bases lay between the germline ends. There are 14 residues in the CDR3. The germline V gene encodes CDR1 SGHTA and CDR2 FQGNSA. CDR3 DNA sequence: TGTGCCAGCAGCTTAGTTGCCGCCACAGATACGCAGTATTTT. Translating it yields CASSLVAATDTQYF.

Worth noting for this clone: One end of the junction varies from germline; a read error may be responsible. The chain recombines TRBV5-6 with TRBJ2-1, with 12 bases that match TRBD2. The CDR3 sequence is 16 residues long. Germline V gene sequence: CDR1 SGHDT, CDR2 YYEEEE. The CDR3: CASSPNLAGGYNEQFF. In nucleotides, the CDR3 is TGTGCCAGCAGCCCCAACCTAGCGGGGGGGTACAATGAACAGTTCTTC. Filled out from reference TRBV5-6 and TRBJ2-1, the complete variable domain reads DAGVTQSPTHLIKTRGQQVTLRCSPKSGHDTVSWYQQALGQGPQFIFQYYEEEERQRGNFPDRFSGHQFPNYSSELNVNALLLGDSALYLCASSPNLAGGYNEQFFGPGTRLTVL.

The chain joins TRBV7-2 to TRBJ2-7, with TRBD2 matching over 9 bases. CDR1 and CDR2 (germline): SGHTA, FQGNSA. The trim removed 2 bases at V and 0 bases at J, leaving 8 bases unmatched. The CDR3 totals 17 residues. The CDR3 coding sequence is TGTGCCAGCAGCTTAAGGTCTAGCGGGGATAGCTCCTACGAGCAGTACTTC. It specifies CASSLRSSGDSSYEQYF.

The chain couples TRBV9 to TRBJ2-2; a weak D match, TRBD1 (6 bases). Germline V gene data show CDR1 as SGDLS and CDR2 as YYNGEE. CDR3 length equals 17 residues. V was cut by 0 bases and J by 5 bases, with 17 bases left in between. The CDR3 protein is CASSVDGGQGHTGELFF. The CDR3 coding sequence is TGTGCCAGCAGCGTAGATGGTGGCCAGGGACATACCGGGGAGCTGTTTTTT.

The chain couples TRBV29-1 to TRBJ2-7; D perhaps matches TRBD2 (6 bases). There are 15 residues in the CDR3. CDR1 and CDR2 from the germline V gene are SQVTM and ANQGSEA. The V and J ends lost 2 bases and 7 bases respectively, with 21 bases between them. The CDR3 nucleotides read TGCAGCGTTGAATCCGGGCAGGCCGGGAGCGGAGAGCAGTACTTC. This translates into CSVESGQAGSGEQYF.

This chain uses TRBV5-1 with TRBJ1-1; the match to TRBD1 covers 10 bases. Germline lookup yields CDR1 SGHRS and CDR2 YFSETQ. With 4 bases clipped from V and 1 base from J, the junction kept 10 bases outside the gene matches. The CDR3 spans 17 residues. The CDR3 DNA sequence: TGCGCCAGCAGCCTGACAGGGGGCCGGTCGTGGAACACTGAAGCTTTCTTT. This codes for CASSLTGGRSWNTEAFF.

CDR3 sequence (DNA): TGTGCCACCAGCAGATCGACGGGCTCCTACGAGCAGTACTTC. This codes for CATSRSTGSYEQYF. This rearrangement joins TRBV15 to TRBJ2-7; D remains ambiguous. The CDR3 length is 14 residues. Looked up from germline, CDR1 is LNHNV and CDR2 is YYDKDF (reference sequence). Trimming stripped 2 bases from V and 0 bases from J, with 8 bases between.

V and J are TRBV5-1 and TRBJ2-1, with 7 bases matching TRBD1. V trimming: 4 bases; J trimming: 6 bases; junction bases outside the gene matches: 16. The V gene's germline CDR1 is SGHRS and CDR2 YFSETQ. The CDR3 contains 17 residues. Here the CDR3 DNA reads TGCGCCAGCAGCCTTCTCCCGGGACAGCCCCTGACCAATGAGCAGTTCTTC. Amino acid sequence: CASSLLPGQPLTNEQFF.

The CDR3 here is CAWRDRGFSGNTIYF. In nucleotides, the CDR3 is TGTGCCTGGAGGGACAGGGGCTTCTCTGGAAACACCATATATTTT. The chain employs TRBV30 and TRBJ1-3, with TRBD1 identical over 9 bases. The CDR3 sequence is 15 residues long. V gave up 3 bases and J gave up 0 bases; unmatched junction bases: 3. Looked up from germline, CDR1 is GTSNPN and CDR2 is SVGIG (reference sequence).

This clone has only one observation. The chain uses TRBV28 and TRBJ1-1; no definite D call. The germline V and J ends were trimmed by 1 base and 3 bases, with 6 bases remaining between them. The CDR3 length is 13 residues. Per the germline V gene, CDR1 is MDHEN and CDR2 is SYDVKM. CDR3: CASSLYQDTEAFF. The CDR3 DNA reads as TGTGCCAGCAGTTTATATCAGGACACTGAAGCTTTCTTT.

The chain links TRBV25-1 to TRBJ1-6; no reliable D call. In germline, CDR1 is MGHDK, CDR2 SYGVNS. The CDR3 has 15 residues. The V end lost 1 base, the J end lost 6 bases, and 10 bases lay between the germline ends. CDR3 sequence (DNA): TGTGCCAGCAGTGAATCTAGCAGTCTTAATTCACCCCTCCACTTT. This gives the protein CASSESSSLNSPLHF.

The chain joins TRBV9 to TRBJ2-1; D tentatively reads TRBD1 or TRBD2 (5 bases each). The germline V and J ends were trimmed by 3 bases and 13 bases, with 17 bases remaining between them. The CDR3 consists of 13 residues. Per germline, CDR1 SGDLS and CDR2 YYNGEE. The CDR3 sequence: CASSAGTTKKQFF. CDR3 DNA sequence: TGTGCCAGCAGCGCCGGGACGACCAAAAAACAGTTCTTC.

CDR3 sequence: CASREIRGDRSVDEQYF. For the CDR3, the DNA is TGTGCCAGCAGAGAGATAAGGGGGGACAGGAGTGTCGACGAGCAGTACTTC. The V gene is TRBV2, the J gene TRBJ2-7, with 8 bases aligning to TRBD1. The germline gives CDR1 SNHLY, CDR2 FYNNEI. This CDR3 is 17 amino acids long. With V trimmed by 6 bases and J by 5 bases, 18 bases remained unmatched.